This TCR beta chain was captured in a study of blood T cell repertoires in COVID-19. About the study: T cells, B-cell-depleted T cells, or PBMCs provided the cDNA or gDNA that served as material.

Measured with immunoSEQ multiplex PCR; TCRdb has only the in-frame clones, and not every one. The table includes 130,000 to 150,000 clones, 60% to 85% detected once. V trimming: 6 bases; J trimming: 0 bases; junction bases outside the gene matches: 5. The CDR3 runs 17 residues. CDR1 is SNHLY and CDR2 is FYNNEI in the germline V gene. Source material: peripheral blood. The chain links TRBV2 to TRBJ2-1; 13 positions match TRBD2. The receptor was isolated from a woman aged 55-75 years with acute or convalescent COVID-19. The CDR3 loop is CASSRRTSGSSYNEQFF. As DNA, the CDR3 is TGTGCCAGCAGCAGAAGGACTAGCGGGAGCTCCTACAATGAGCAGTTCTTC.